Shown below are 32 T cell receptor beta chains from a single sample sequenced in a study of T cells in Graves' hyperthyroidism and ophthalmopathy. The investigators amplified TCR beta CDR3 regions from RNA transcripts. A set of HTBI primers served as the primers for a first-round RT-PCR of the TCR CDR3. Each CDR3 protein gets one entry after TCRdb re-called the multiplex PCR reads with MiXCR. The sample includes hundreds of thousands of distinct CDR3 sequences, approximately 15% of them seen just once. What was sequenced was blood. These TCRs come from a woman younger than 30 with Graves' hyperthyroidism.

The chain uses TRBV10-3 and TRBJ1-2, with unresolved D. CDR3 size: 11 residues. V lost 5 bases to trimming and J lost 1 base, with 2 bases between them. Germline V CDR1 and CDR2: ENHRY, SYGVKD. The CDR3 coding sequence is TGTGCCATCAGTTATAACTATGGCTACACCTTC. It is translated as CAISYNYGYTF.

There are many counts of this clonotype. The chain joins TRBV7-8 to TRBJ1-5; D remains unclear. The CDR3 is made up of 16 amino acids. Germline CDR1 is SGHVS and CDR2 is FQNEAQ. Between the trimmed V and J ends, which lost 1 base and 0 bases, there was a span of 10 bases. Here the CDR3 reads CASSLVRHLSNQPQHF. In DNA form, the CDR3 reads TGTGCCAGCAGCTTAGTTAGGCATCTTAGCAATCAGCCCCAGCATTTT. Using reference TRBV7-8 and TRBJ1-5 for the parts outside the CDR3, the full variable domain is GAGVSQSPRYKVAKRGQDVALRCDPISGHVSLFWYQQALGQGPEFLTYFQNEAQLDKSGLPSDRFFAERPEGSVSTLKIQRTQQEDSAVYLCASSLVRHLSNQPQHFGDGTRLSIL.

This clonotype was found many times. The rearrangement joins TRBV2 to TRBJ2-7, with 10 bases aligning to TRBD1. The germline V gene encodes CDR1 SNHLY and CDR2 FYNNEI. The J segment lost 6 bases and the V segment lost 3 bases, leaving 5 bases of the junction unmatched. This CDR3 has 14 residues. CDR3 amino acids: CASSELGTGVEQYF. CDR3 DNA: TGTGCCAGCAGTGAGCTGGGGACAGGGGTCGAGCAGTACTTC.

This clonotype has only one observation. The rearrangement joins TRBV19 to TRBJ1-1; perhaps TRBD1 as D (6 bases). Trimming took 6 bases from V and 0 from J, leaving 11 bases between them. Germline V gene data show CDR1 as LNHDA and CDR2 as SQIVND (reference sequence). CDR3 size: 14 residues. CDR3 loop: CASRYRDMNTEAFF. The CDR3 DNA reads as TGTGCCAGTAGATACAGGGACATGAACACTGAAGCTTTCTTT.

This clonotype was seen many times. This chain links TRBV28 with TRBJ2-4; 7 bases match TRBD1. The V and J ends lost 2 bases and 8 bases, in that order; junction bases with no gene match: 6. Germline CDR1 and CDR2: MDHEN and SYDVKM. CDR3 size: 14 residues. This CDR3 reads CASSLRAGGDIQYF. As DNA, the CDR3 is TGTGCCAGCAGTTTAAGGGCAGGGGGAGACATTCAGTACTTC.

This clonotype appeared many times. V usage is TRBV12-3 or TRBV12-4 and J usage is TRBJ2-5; D perhaps matches TRBD1 (6 bases). V dropped 0 bases and J dropped 5 bases, with 10 bases sitting between them. This CDR3 comprises 14 residues. This chain's CDR3 is CASSLARQGETQYF. The CDR3 nucleotides read TGTGCCAGCAGTTTAGCGCGGCAGGGGGAGACCCAGTACTTC.

This clonotype was counted at least ten times. The chain joins TRBV30 to TRBJ2-1, with D perhaps TRBD1 (9 bases). Trimming pared 1 base from V and 15 bases from J, leaving 16 bases between. The CDR3 has 12 residues. Germline V gene data show CDR1 as GTSNPN and CDR2 as SVGIG (reference sequence). Here the CDR3 reads CAWSDSGTGLFF. CDR3 sequence (DNA): TGTGCCTGGAGTGATAGCGGGACAGGGTTGTTCTTC.

This clonotype was observed many times. The chain is built from TRBV7-6 and TRBJ1-6; possible D gene TRBD1, 6 bases. V lost 0 bases to trimming and J lost 7 bases, with 10 bases between them. The V gene's germline CDR1 is SGHVS and CDR2 FNYEAQ. The CDR3 spans 15 residues. The CDR3 sequence is CASSLAPQGNSPLHF. CDR3 in DNA: TGTGCCAGCAGCTTAGCCCCCCAGGGGAATTCACCCCTCCACTTT.

The genes are TRBV20-1 and TRBJ2-4; tentatively, D is TRBD2 (6 bases). CDR3 length equals 13 residues. Germline-derived CDR1 and CDR2 are DFQATT and SNEGSKA (reference sequence). Trimming removed 3 bases at V and 3 bases at J, with 9 bases between. For the CDR3, the DNA is TGCAGTGCTAGTGAGGGAGGCAAAAACATTCAGTACTTC. It encodes CSASEGGKNIQYF.

In this sample, this clonotype turned up many times. The chain joins TRBV7-9 to TRBJ2-2, with a possible D match to TRBD1 (6 bases). This CDR3 is 15 amino acids long. V lost 4 bases and J lost 2, with 11 bases in between. Germline V gives CDR1 SEHNR, CDR2 FQNEAQ (reference sequence). The CDR3 DNA reads TGTGCCAGCAGCTGGGGGACAATAAACACCGGGGAGCTGTTTTTT. It codes for CASSWGTINTGELFF. Looking up the rest from reference TRBV7-9 and TRBJ2-2 gives the full variable domain: DTGVSQNPRHKITKRGQNVTFRCDPISEHNRLYWYRQTLGQGPEFLTYFQNEAQLEKSRLLSDRFSAERPKGSFSTLEIQRTEQGDSAMYLCASSWGTINTGELFFGEGSRLTVL.

The chain links TRBV5-5 to TRBJ2-7; 9 bases fit TRBD1. Germline V CDR1 and CDR2: SGHKS, YYEKEE (reference sequence). V lost 2 bases to trimming and J lost 6 bases; unmatched junction nucleotides: 12. The CDR3 is made up of 16 amino acids. The CDR3 bases are TGTGCCAGCAGCTTTAGGCTAGGGACAGGGACCATCGAGCAGTACTTC. Its translation is CASSFRLGTGTIEQYF.

V usage is TRBV28 and J usage is TRBJ2-7, with D maybe TRBD1 (5 bases). V was cut by 6 bases and J by 1 base, with 10 bases left in between. The germline gives CDR1 MDHEN, CDR2 SYDVKM. This CDR3 is 13 amino acids long. CDR3 sequence: CASRETVSYEQYF. CDR3 DNA sequence: TGTGCCAGCAGAGAGACAGTTTCCTACGAGCAGTACTTC.

This clonotype occurred many times. V usage is TRBV11-1 and J usage is TRBJ1-5; perhaps TRBD1 as D (5 bases). Germline CDR1 SGHAT, CDR2 FQDESV (reference sequence). The ends were cut back, 10 bases at V and 2 bases at J, with 33 bases in the middle. The CDR3 is 20 residues long. Here the CDR3 DNA reads TGTGCCATTTTTGGGGCAGGGCGCGATACCGTACTGTGGGGCAATCAGCCCCAGCATTTT. It specifies CAIFGAGRDTVLWGNQPQHF.

The chain couples TRBV2 to TRBJ1-4, with 7 bases aligning to TRBD1. This CDR3 has 14 residues. Germline V gives CDR1 SNHLY, CDR2 FYNNEI. The V segment lost 7 bases and the J segment 3 bases; nucleotides outside the gene matches: 5. CDR3 sequence: CASNAGTANEKLFF. CDR3 DNA: TGTGCCAGCAATGCCGGGACAGCTAATGAAAAACTGTTTTTT. The full variable domain, rest sourced from reference TRBV2 and TRBJ1-4, is EPEVTQTPSHQVTQMGQEVILRCVPISNHLYFYWYRQILGQKVEFLVSFYNNEISEKSEIFDDQFSVERPDGSNFTLKIRSTKLEDSAMYFCASNAGTANEKLFFGSGTQLSVL.

This clonotype was counted many times. This sequence joins TRBV5-5 and TRBJ1-5; TRBD1 matches 8 bases. Germline loops: CDR1 SGHKS, CDR2 YYEKEE (reference sequence). V dropped 0 bases and J dropped 3; count of bases not matched to a gene: 8. The CDR3 consists of 17 residues. The CDR3 region is CASSLGDGQGLNQPQHF. CDR3 nucleotide sequence: TGTGCCAGCAGCTTGGGCGACGGACAGGGACTCAATCAGCCCCAGCATTTT.

In this sample, this clonotype turned up many times. The rearrangement uses TRBV3-1 and TRBJ2-7, with 9 bases aligning to TRBD1. Germline CDR1 reads LGHDT; CDR2 reads YNNKEL (reference sequence). The V gene end was trimmed by 3 bases and the J gene end by 3 bases; junction bases not matched to a gene: 0. The CDR3 runs 13 residues. CDR3 region: CASSQGQGYEQYF. CDR3 sequence (DNA): TGTGCCAGCAGCCAGGGACAGGGCTACGAGCAGTACTTC.

Note on this clonotype: Given a much more abundant clone one base away, this may be a read error. Because it lacks the conserved phenylalanine or tryptophan at the end, this CDR3 is likely a read error. The chain links TRBV5-8 to TRBJ1-2; tentatively, D is TRBD1 (6 bases). V shed 4 bases and J shed 0 bases, with 13 bases lying between them. The V gene's germline CDR1 is SGHTS and CDR2 YDEGEE. The CDR3 is 15 residues long. The CDR3 DNA follows: TGTGCCAGCAGCCGGAGAGGGGGAGCTAACTATGGCTACACCCTC. It translates to CASSRRGGANYGYTL.

This clonotype was seen at least ten times. The chain is built from TRBV7-2 and TRBJ2-1; 7 nucleotides line up with TRBD2. The CDR3 sequence is 16 residues long. CDR1 SGHTA and CDR2 FQGNSA come from the germline V gene. With 1 base clipped from V and 2 bases from J, the junction kept 5 bases outside the gene matches. CDR3 protein: CASSLVAGAAYNEQFF. In DNA form, the CDR3 reads TGTGCCAGCAGCTTAGTGGCGGGAGCCGCCTACAATGAGCAGTTCTTC.

There are many counts of this clonotype. This rearrangement joins TRBV6-1 to TRBJ2-7, with 9 bases identical to TRBD1. There are 14 residues in the CDR3. Germline-derived CDR1 and CDR2 are MNHNS and SASEGT. The V gene end was trimmed by 6 bases and the J gene end by 7 bases; junction bases not matched to a gene: 10. The CDR3 nucleotides are TGTGCCAGCAGAACCGGGACAGGGTTTTTGGAGCAGTACTTC. Amino acid sequence: CASRTGTGFLEQYF.

The chain carries TRBV3-1 and TRBJ1-4, with unresolved D. The germline gives CDR1 LGHDT, CDR2 YNNKEL (reference sequence). The CDR3 runs 14 residues. Trimming shortened V by 5 bases and J by 0 bases, and 7 bases separated the two germline ends. In DNA, the CDR3 is TGTGCCAGCAGCTCCAGCACAACTAATGAAAAACTGTTTTTT. Amino acid sequence: CASSSSTTNEKLFF.

This clonotype was seen many times. The rearrangement links TRBV6-1 to TRBJ2-2; perhaps TRBD1 as D (5 bases). CDR1 is MNHNS and CDR2 is SASEGT in the germline V gene. This CDR3 has 16 residues. V was shortened by 2 bases and J by 5 bases, with 15 bases between the two germline ends. This chain's CDR3 is CASSEYSGSRTGELFF. CDR3 bases: TGTGCCAGCAGTGAATATTCAGGGTCTCGGACCGGGGAGCTGTTTTTT.

This clonotype showed up many times. The V call is TRBV30, the J call TRBJ2-7; D is possibly TRBD1 or TRBD2 (5 bases each). CDR3 length: 13 amino acids. Trimming stripped 0 bases from V and 6 bases from J, with 12 bases between. Germline CDR1 GTSNPN, CDR2 SVGIG (reference sequence). The CDR3 loop is CAWSVGVGSEQYF. For the CDR3, the DNA is TGTGCCTGGAGTGTGGGGGTAGGGTCCGAGCAGTACTTC.

This chain connects TRBV18 to TRBJ2-5; unclear D gene. This CDR3 spans 13 amino acids. Trimming took off 3 bases at V and 5 bases at J, with 10 bases between the two ends. Germline V CDR1 and CDR2: KGHSH, LQKENI. CDR3 in amino acids: CASSPQPPETQYF. Here the CDR3 DNA reads TGTGCCAGCTCACCGCAGCCCCCGGAGACCCAGTACTTC.

This clonotype came up many times. This chain connects TRBV20-1 to TRBJ2-6; no clear D gene. Trimming took 3 bases from V and 0 from J, leaving 6 bases between them. CDR1 and CDR2 (germline): DFQATT, SNEGSKA (reference sequence). The CDR3 extends over 14 amino acids. The CDR3: CSASNDSGANVLTF. The CDR3 bases are TGCAGTGCTAGTAACGACTCTGGGGCCAACGTCCTGACTTTC.

The sample holds many counts of this clonotype. This rearrangement joins TRBV2 to TRBJ1-6; the D gene is possibly TRBD1 (6 bases). Looked up from germline, CDR1 is SNHLY and CDR2 is FYNNEI. V shed 3 bases and J shed 8 bases, with 8 bases lying between them. The CDR3 consists of 13 residues. The CDR3 loop is CASSDQGYSPLHF. As DNA, the CDR3 is TGTGCCAGCAGTGACCAGGGGTATTCACCCCTCCACTTT.

This chain joins TRBV29-1 and TRBJ2-7; D gene ambiguous. Germline CDR1 SQVTM, CDR2 ANQGSEA. V lost 3 bases and J 3 bases, leaving 6 bases between the germline ends. The CDR3 is made up of 11 amino acids. For the CDR3, the DNA is TGCAGCGTTGAGAGCAGCTACGAGCAGTACTTC. The encoded protein is CSVESSYEQYF.

This clonotype was counted at least ten times. The V gene is TRBV7-9, the J gene TRBJ2-7; TRBD2 matches at 10 bases. CDR3 length: 17 residues. The J segment lost 1 base and the V segment lost 9 bases, leaving 15 bases of the junction unmatched. Germline CDR1 SEHNR, CDR2 FQNEAQ (reference sequence). The CDR3, as DNA: TGTGCCAGAGATAGTAGAGGACTAGCGGTGCCTTCCTACGAGCAGTACTTC. It translates to CARDSRGLAVPSYEQYF.

This clonotype was picked up one time. The chain links TRBV28 to TRBJ2-7, with D possibly matching TRBD2 (7 bases). The CDR3 is 14 residues long. CDR1 is MDHEN and CDR2 is SYDVKM in the germline V gene. Between the trimmed V and J ends, which lost 6 bases and 4 bases, there was a span of 16 bases. CDR3 protein: CASRVGGPGYEQYF. The CDR3 DNA reads as TGTGCCAGCAGGGTGGGGGGGCCGGGTTACGAGCAGTACTTC.

This clonotype was detected a few times. V usage is TRBV6-5 and J usage is TRBJ1-2, with 7 positions matching TRBD1. This CDR3 is built from 17 residues. J was trimmed by 0 bases and V by 0 bases; bases with no gene match: 7. Germline-derived CDR1 and CDR2 are MNHEY and SVGAGI. This CDR3 is CASSYSGQGVANYGYTF. The CDR3 coding sequence is TGTGCCAGCAGTTACTCGGGTCAGGGGGTAGCTAACTATGGCTACACCTTC.

In this sample, this clonotype turned up many times. The chain is built from TRBV4-2 and TRBJ2-7; 12 bases align to TRBD1. There are 15 residues in the CDR3. In germline, CDR1 is LGHNA, CDR2 YNFKEQ. The V gene end was trimmed by 5 bases and the J gene end by 4 bases; junction bases not matched to a gene: 6. The CDR3 bases are TGTGCCAGCAGCTTCCCGGGACAGGGGGCTTACGAGCAGTACTTC. Protein sequence: CASSFPGQGAYEQYF.

This clonotype showed up many times. This chain links TRBV20-1 with TRBJ2-5, with no clear D. The CDR3 consists of 15 residues. V was clipped by 1 base and J by 4 bases, with 16 bases between them. Germline-derived CDR1 and CDR2 are DFQATT and SNEGSKA (reference sequence). In DNA form, the CDR3 reads TGCAGTGCTAGAGGGCCTGGGGTGGATAGAGAGACCCAGTACTTC. Translation gives CSARGPGVDRETQYF.

The sample holds many counts of this clonotype. V usage is TRBV6-1 and J usage is TRBJ1-2; D perhaps matches TRBD1 (5 bases). The CDR3 covers 13 residues. The germline CDR1 and CDR2 sequences are MNHNS and SASEGT. The V end was cut by 5 bases, the J end by 5 bases, with 12 bases between. CDR3 DNA sequence: TGTGCCAGCAGTCATCAAGGGGAATATGGCTACACCTTC. Its translation: CASSHQGEYGYTF.